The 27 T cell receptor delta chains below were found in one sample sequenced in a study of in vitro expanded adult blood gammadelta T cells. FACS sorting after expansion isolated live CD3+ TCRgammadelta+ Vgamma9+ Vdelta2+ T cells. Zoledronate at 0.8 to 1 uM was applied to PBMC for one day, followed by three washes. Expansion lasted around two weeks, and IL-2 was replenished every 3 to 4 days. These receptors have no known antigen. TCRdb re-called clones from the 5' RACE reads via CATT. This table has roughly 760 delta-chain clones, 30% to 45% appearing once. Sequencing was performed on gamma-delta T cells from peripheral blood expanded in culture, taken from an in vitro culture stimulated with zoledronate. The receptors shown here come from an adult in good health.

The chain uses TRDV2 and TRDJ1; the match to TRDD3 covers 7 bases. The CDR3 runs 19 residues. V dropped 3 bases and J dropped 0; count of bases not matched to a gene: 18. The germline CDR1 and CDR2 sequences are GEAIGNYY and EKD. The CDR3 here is CACDSLLGYTRSDTDKLIF. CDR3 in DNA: TGTGCCTGTGACTCCCTACTGGGGTATACGCGAAGTGACACCGATAAACTCATCTTT.

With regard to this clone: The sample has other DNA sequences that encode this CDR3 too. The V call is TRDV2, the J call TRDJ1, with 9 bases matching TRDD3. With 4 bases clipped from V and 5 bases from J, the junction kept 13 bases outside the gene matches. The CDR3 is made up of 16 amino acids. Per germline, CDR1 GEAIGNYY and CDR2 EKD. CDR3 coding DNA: TGTGCCTGTGATCTACTGGGGGACCGGAGTACTGATAAACTCATCTTT. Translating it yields CACDLLGDRSTDKLIF.

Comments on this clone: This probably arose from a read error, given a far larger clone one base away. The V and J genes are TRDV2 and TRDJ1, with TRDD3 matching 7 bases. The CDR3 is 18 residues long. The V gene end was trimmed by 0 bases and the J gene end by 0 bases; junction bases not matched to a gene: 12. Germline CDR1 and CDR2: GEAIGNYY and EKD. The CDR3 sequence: CACDTVLVDTRYTDKLIF. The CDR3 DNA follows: TGTGCCTGTGACACCGTACTGGTGGATACGCGGTACACCGATAAACTCATCTTT.

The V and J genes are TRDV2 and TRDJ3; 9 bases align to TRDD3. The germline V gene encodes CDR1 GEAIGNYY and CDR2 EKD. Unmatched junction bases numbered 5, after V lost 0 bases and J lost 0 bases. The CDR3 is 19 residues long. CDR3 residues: CACDTGWGMSSWDTRQMFF. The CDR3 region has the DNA TGTGCCTGTGACACCGGCTGGGGGATGAGCTCCTGGGACACCCGACAGATGTTTTTC.

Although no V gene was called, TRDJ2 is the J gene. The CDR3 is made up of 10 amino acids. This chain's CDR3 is CSALTAQLFF. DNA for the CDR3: TGTAGTGCTTTGACAGCACAACTCTTCTTT.

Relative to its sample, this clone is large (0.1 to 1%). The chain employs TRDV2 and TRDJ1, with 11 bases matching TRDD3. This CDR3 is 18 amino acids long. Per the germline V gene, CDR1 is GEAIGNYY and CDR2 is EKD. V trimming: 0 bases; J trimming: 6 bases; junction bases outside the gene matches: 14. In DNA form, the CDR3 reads TGTGCCTGTGACACCGTAGAGACTGGGGGATATGGAGGACATAAACTCATCTTT. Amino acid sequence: CACDTVETGGYGGHKLIF.

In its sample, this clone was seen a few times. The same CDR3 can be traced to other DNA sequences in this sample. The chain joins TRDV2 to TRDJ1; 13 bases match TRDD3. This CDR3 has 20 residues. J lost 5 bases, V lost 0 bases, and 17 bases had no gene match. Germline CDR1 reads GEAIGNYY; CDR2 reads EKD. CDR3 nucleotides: TGTGCCTGTGACACCGTTACTGGGGGATACGCGAGTACAAAGGCTGATAAACTCATCTTT. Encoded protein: CACDTVTGGYASTKADKLIF.

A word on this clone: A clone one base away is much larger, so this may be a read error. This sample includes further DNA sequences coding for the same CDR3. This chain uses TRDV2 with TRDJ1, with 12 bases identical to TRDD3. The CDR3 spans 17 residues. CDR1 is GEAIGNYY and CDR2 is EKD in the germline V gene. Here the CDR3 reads CACDILGDTVHTDKLIF. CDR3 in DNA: TGTGCCTGTGACATACTGGGGGATACCGTGCACACAGATAAACTCATCTTT.

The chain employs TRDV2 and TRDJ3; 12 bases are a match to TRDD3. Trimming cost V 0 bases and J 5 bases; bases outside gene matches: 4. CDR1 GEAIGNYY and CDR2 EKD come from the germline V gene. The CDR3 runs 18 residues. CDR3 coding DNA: TGTGCCTGTGACACCGTACTGGGGGATACTCGGGACACCCGACAGATGTTTTTC. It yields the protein CACDTVLGDTRDTRQMFF.

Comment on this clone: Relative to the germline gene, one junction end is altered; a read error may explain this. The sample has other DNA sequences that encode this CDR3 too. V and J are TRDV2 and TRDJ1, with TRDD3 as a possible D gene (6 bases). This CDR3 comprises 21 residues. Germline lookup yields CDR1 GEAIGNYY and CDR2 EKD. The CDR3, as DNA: TGTGCCTGTGATGCCTTGGGGCCGGGACGGGGATCGAGTCTTTACACAGATAAACTCATCTTT. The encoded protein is CACDALGPGRGSSLYTDKLIF.

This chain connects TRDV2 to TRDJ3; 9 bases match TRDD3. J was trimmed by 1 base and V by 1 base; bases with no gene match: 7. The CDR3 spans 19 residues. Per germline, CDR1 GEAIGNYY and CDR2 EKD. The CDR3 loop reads CACDTGDTIQSWDTRQMFF. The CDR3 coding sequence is TGTGCCTGTGACACGGGGGATACCATCCAATCCTGGGACACCCGACAGATGTTTTTC.

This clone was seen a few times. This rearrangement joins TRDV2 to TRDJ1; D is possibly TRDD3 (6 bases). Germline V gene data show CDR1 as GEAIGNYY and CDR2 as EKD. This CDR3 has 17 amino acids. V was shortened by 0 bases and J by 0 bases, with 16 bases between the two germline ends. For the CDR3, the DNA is TGTGCCTGTGACACCGCTGGGGCCCGACGGTACACCGATAAACTCATCTTT. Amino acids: CACDTAGARRYTDKLIF.

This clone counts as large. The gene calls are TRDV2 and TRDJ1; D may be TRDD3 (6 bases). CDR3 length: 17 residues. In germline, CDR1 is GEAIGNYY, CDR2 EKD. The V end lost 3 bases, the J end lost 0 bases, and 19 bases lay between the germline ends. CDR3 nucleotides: TGTGCCTGTGACGACCTTGGCGAGGATACCTACACCGATAAACTCATCTTT. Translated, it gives CACDDLGEDTYTDKLIF.

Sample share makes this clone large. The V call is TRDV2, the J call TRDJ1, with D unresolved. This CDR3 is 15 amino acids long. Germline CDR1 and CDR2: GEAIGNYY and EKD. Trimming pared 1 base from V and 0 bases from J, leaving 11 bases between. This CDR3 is CACDTVGPYTDKLIF. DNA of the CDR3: TGTGCCTGTGACACTGTAGGCCCGTACACCGATAAACTCATCTTT.

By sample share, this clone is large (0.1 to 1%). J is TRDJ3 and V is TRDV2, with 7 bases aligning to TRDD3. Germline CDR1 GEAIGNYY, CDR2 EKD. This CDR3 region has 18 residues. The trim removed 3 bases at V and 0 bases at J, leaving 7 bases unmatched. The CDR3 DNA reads TGTGCCTGTGACGAAGTGGATACGGTCTCCTGGGACACCCGACAGATGTTTTTC. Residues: CACDEVDTVSWDTRQMFF.

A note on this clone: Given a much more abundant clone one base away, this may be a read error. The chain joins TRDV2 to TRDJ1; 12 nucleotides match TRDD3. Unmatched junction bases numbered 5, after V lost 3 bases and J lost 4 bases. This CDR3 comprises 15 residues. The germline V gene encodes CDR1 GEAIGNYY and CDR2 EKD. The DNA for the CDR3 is TGTGCCTGTGACCTACTGGGGGATACCGGCGATAAACTCATCTTT. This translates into CACDLLGDTGDKLIF.

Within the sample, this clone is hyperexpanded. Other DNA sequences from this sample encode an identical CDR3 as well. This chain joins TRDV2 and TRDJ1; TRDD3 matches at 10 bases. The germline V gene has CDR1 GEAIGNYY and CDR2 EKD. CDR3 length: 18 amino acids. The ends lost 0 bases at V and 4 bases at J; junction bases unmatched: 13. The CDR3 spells CACDTVGGLGDTGDKLIF. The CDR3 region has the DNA TGTGCCTGTGACACCGTTGGAGGCTTGGGGGATACCGGCGATAAACTCATCTTT.

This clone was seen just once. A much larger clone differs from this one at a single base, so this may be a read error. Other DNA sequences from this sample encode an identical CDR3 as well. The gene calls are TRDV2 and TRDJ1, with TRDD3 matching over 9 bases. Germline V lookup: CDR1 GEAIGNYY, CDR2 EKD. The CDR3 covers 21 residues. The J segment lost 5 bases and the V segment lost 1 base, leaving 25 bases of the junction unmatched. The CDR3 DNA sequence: TGTGCCTGTGACACTCTGGGGGATTTTCTTGGGAGGAGAGAACGGACTGATAAACTCATCTTT. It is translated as CACDTLGDFLGRRERTDKLIF.

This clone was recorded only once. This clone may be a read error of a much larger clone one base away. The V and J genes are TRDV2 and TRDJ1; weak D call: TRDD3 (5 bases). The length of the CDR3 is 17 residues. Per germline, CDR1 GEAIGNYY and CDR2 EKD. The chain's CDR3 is CARDTVKKDLGSDKLIF. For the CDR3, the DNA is TGTGCCCGTGACACCGTAAAGAAAGACCTGGGATCCGATAAACTCATCTTT.

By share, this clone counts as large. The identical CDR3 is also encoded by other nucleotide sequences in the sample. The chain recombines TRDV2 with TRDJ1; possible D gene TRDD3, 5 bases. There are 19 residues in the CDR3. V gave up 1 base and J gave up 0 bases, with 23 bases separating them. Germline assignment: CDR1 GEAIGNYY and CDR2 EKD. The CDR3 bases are TGTGCCTGTGACACGCTATACCTTGGGGAATCGGTGTACACCGATAAACTCATCTTT. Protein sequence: CACDTLYLGESVYTDKLIF.

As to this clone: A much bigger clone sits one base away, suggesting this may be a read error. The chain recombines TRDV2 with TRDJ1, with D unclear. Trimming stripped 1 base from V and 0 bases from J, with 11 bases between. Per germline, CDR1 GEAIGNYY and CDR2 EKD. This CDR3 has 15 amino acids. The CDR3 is CACDTGGPYTDKLIF. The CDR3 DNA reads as TGTGCCTGTGACACTGGAGGCCCGTACACCGATAAACTCATCTTT.

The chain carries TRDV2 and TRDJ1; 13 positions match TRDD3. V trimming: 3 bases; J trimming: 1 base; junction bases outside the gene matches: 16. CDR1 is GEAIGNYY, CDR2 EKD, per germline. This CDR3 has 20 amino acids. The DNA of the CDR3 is TGTGCCTGTGACGCTGTACTGGGGGATACGCCACCGACGGTCACCGATAAACTCATCTTT. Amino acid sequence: CACDAVLGDTPPTVTDKLIF.

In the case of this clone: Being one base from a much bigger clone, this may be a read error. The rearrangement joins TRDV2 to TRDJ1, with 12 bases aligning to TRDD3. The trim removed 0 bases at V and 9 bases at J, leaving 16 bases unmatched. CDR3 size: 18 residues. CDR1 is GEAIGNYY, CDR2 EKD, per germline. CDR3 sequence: CACDTLSAARLGDTQLIF. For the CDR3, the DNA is TGTGCCTGTGACACCCTATCCGCCGCGAGACTGGGGGATACCCAACTCATCTTT.

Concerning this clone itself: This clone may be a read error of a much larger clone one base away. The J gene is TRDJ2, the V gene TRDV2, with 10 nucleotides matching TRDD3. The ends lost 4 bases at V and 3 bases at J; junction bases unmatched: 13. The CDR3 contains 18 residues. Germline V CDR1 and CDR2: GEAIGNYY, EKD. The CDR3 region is CACDQLGDPDPVTAQLFF. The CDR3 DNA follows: TGTGCCTGTGATCAACTGGGGGATCCCGACCCTGTGACAGCACAACTCTTCTTT.

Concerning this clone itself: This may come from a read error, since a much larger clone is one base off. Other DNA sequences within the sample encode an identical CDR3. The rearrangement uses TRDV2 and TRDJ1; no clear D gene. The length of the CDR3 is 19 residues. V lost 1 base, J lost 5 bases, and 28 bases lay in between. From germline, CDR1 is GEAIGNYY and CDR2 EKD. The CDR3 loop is CACDTVALAEGDKSDKLIF. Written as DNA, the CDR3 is TGTGCCTGTGACACGGTAGCCCTTGCTGAGGGAGACAAATCTGATAAACTCATCTTT.

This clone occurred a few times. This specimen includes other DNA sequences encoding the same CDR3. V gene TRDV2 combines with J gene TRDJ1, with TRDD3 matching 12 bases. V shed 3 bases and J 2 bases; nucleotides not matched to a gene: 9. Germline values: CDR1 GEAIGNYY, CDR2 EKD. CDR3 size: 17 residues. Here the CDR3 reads CACDPVLGDTITDKLIF. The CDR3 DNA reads TGTGCCTGTGACCCGGTACTGGGGGATACTATTACCGATAAACTCATCTTT.

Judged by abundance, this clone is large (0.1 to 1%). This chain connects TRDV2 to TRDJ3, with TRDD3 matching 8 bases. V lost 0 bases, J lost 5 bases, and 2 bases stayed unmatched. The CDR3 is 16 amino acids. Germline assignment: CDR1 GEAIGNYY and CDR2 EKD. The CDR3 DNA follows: TGTGCCTGTGACACCCTGGGGGAGAGGGACACCCGACAGATGTTTTTC. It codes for CACDTLGERDTRQMFF.